The rows below give T cell receptor beta chains drawn from one sample of a study of CD8 T cells in ankylosing spondylitis. TCRdb processed the 5' RACE reads anew with MiXCR; each CDR3 protein has one entry. The data contain about 310,000 distinct CDR3 sequences, under 25% of them singletons. The sequenced sample consisted of blood, either unsorted or a sorted T cell fraction (not recorded which). The receptors derive from a female donor with ankylosing spondylitis or in good health (not recorded which). CDR3s include the opening cysteine and the closing phenylalanine or tryptophan. D genes are given only for firm matches. Not all rows give a size; the values are once, few, many and, for expanded clones, a class.

j_call v_call d_call clone_size cdr3_aa cdr3_nt
TRBJ1-3 TRBV4-2 NA NA CASSQDRDHRNTIYF TGTGCCAGCAGCCAAGATAGAGACCACCGAAACACCATATATTTT
TRBJ1-2 TRBV6-5 NA few CASLDLGGYTF TGTGCCAGCCTAGACCTGGGAGGCTACACCTTC
TRBJ1-1 TRBV20-1 TRBD1 few CSAPTGDTEAFF TGCAGTGCTCCGACAGGGGACACTGAAGCTTTCTTT
TRBJ2-1 TRBV11-1 NA NA CASSLAGEGNEQFF TGTGCCAGCAGCTTAGCGGGAGAGGGGAATGAGCAGTTCTTC
TRBJ2-5 TRBV6-1 NA NA CASSPDRGETQYF TGTGCCAGCAGTCCCGACAGAGGGGAGACCCAGTACTTC
TRBJ2-5 TRBV5-5 NA once CASSLGGGAETQYF TGTGCCAGCAGCTTGGGTGGGGGCGCGGAGACCCAGTACTTC
TRBJ2-2 TRBV5-5 NA NA CASSGATGSNTGELFF TGTGCCAGCAGCGGAGCGACAGGTTCGAACACCGGGGAGCTGTTTTTT
TRBJ1-2 TRBV7-2 TRBD1 few CASSMTGRGYTF TGTGCCAGCAGCATGACAGGGCGTGGCTACACCTTC
TRBJ2-2 TRBV20-1 NA NA CSATVSGNTGELFF TGCAGTGCTACCGTATCCGGGAACACCGGGGAGCTGTTTTTT
TRBJ2-7 TRBV6-5 NA NA CASSYSRYEQYF TGTGCCAGCAGTTACTCTAGATACGAGCAGTACTTC
TRBJ1-5 TRBV20-1 NA many CSASGAGDSPQHF TGCAGTGCTTCGGGGGCAGGGGATTCACCCCAGCATTTT
TRBJ2-1 TRBV20-1 NA many CSAADAGIGTYNEQFF TGCAGTGCAGCGGATGCCGGGATAGGGACCTACAATGAGCAGTTCTTC
TRBJ2-7 TRBV6-2/TRBV6-3 TRBD2 few CASSYGLAGTYEQYF TGTGCCAGCAGTTACGGGTTAGCGGGAACGTACGAGCAGTACTTC
TRBJ2-1 TRBV3-1 TRBD2 NA CASSISGRWYNEQFF TGTGCCAGCAGCATCAGCGGGAGGTGGTACAATGAGCAGTTCTTC